This passage covers 16 T cell receptor beta chains from one sample sequenced in a study of cytomegalovirus exposure and HLA in healthy donors. Researchers ran the PCR with 60 Vbeta and 13 Jbeta primers. Produced via immunoSEQ multiplex PCR; TCRdb's table is partial and in-frame only. The data hold some 130,000 clones, with roughly 80% observed a single time. The sample taken for sequencing was PBMCs. The receptors derive from a woman aged 40 to 50 in good health and CMV-seronegative.

V is TRBV5-4 and J is TRBJ1-6; D is perhaps TRBD1 (6 bases). Per the germline V gene, CDR1 is SGHNT and CDR2 is YYREEE (reference sequence). CDR3 length: 17 residues. Trimming cost V 5 bases and J 0 bases, with 15 bases left between them. The chain's CDR3 is CASRKLQGSSYNSPLHF. CDR3 DNA: TGTGCCAGCAGGAAACTACAGGGAAGCTCCTATAATTCACCCCTCCACTTT. The full variable domain, with the rest looked up from reference TRBV5-4 and TRBJ1-6, is ETGVTQSPTHLIKTRGQQVTLRCSSQSGHNTVSWYQQALGQGPQFIFQYYREEENGRGNFPPRFSGLQFPNYSSELNVNALELDDSALYLCASRKLQGSSYNSPLHFGNGTRLTVT.

The chain recombines TRBV29-1 with TRBJ2-3; the D is unclear. The CDR3 loop spans 14 amino acids. Germline V gene sequence: CDR1 SQVTM, CDR2 ANQGSEA. Trimming stripped 1 base from V and 3 bases from J, with 11 bases between. DNA for the CDR3: TGCAGCGTTGAAGGTATTTCGAGGACAGATACGCAGTATTTT. This translates into CSVEGISRTDTQYF.

This clone has a count of ten or more. This chain joins TRBV5-6 and TRBJ2-5, with D perhaps TRBD1 (5 bases). V dropped 0 bases and J dropped 6 bases, with 12 bases sitting between them. CDR3 length equals 14 residues. Germline V gene lookup returns CDR1 SGHDT and CDR2 YYEEEE. CDR3 in amino acids: CASSLAAGRKTQYF. The CDR3 nucleotides read TGTGCCAGCAGCTTGGCTGCAGGGCGAAAGACCCAGTACTTC.

The chain recombines TRBV9 with TRBJ2-2; 9 nucleotides align to TRBD1. The CDR3 extends over 15 amino acids. Trimming removed 3 bases from V and 3 bases from J; junction bases left unmatched: 3. Germline values: CDR1 SGDLS, CDR2 YYNGEE. The DNA of the CDR3 is TGTGCCAGCAGCGGGGGACAGGGCTACACCGGGGAGCTGTTTTTT. It translates to CASSGGQGYTGELFF.

The V gene is TRBV2, the J gene TRBJ2-5; 7 bases fit TRBD2. The junction had 1 base not matched to a gene; V was cut back by 6 bases and J by 3 bases. The CDR3 length is 12 residues. The V gene's germline CDR1 is SNHLY and CDR2 FYNNEI. The CDR3 is CASRGLEETQYF. The CDR3 region has the DNA TGTGCCAGCAGAGGACTAGAAGAGACCCAGTACTTC.

The chain is built from TRBV10-1 and TRBJ2-5; 10 bases map to TRBD2. The CDR3 extends over 18 amino acids. The V gene's germline CDR1 is WNHNN and CDR2 SYGVQD (reference sequence). With 0 bases clipped from V and 4 bases from J, the junction kept 11 bases outside the gene matches. The CDR3 bases are TGCGCCAGCAGTGAGTCTACTCGGGAAGCGGGGGGGCGAGAGACCCAGTACTTC. Translated, it gives CASSESTREAGGRETQYF.

V gene TRBV4-3 combines with J gene TRBJ2-2; D not resolved. Germline CDR1 is LGHNA and CDR2 is YSLEER. Trimming shortened V by 5 bases and J by 0 bases, and 10 bases separated the two germline ends. CDR3 size: 15 residues. Here the CDR3 DNA reads TGCGCCAGCAGCTATGACACGGCGAACACCGGGGAGCTGTTTTTT. It is translated as CASSYDTANTGELFF.

J is TRBJ1-2 and V is TRBV28; 7 nucleotides agree with TRBD1. V lost 3 bases to trimming and J lost 4 bases; unmatched junction nucleotides: 20. CDR1 is MDHEN, CDR2 SYDVKM, per germline. The CDR3 contains 19 residues. CDR3 sequence: CASSFTVHRGFIEGYGYTF. In DNA, the CDR3 is TGTGCCAGCAGTTTTACGGTGCACAGGGGCTTTATCGAGGGCTATGGCTACACCTTC.

The CDR3: CASRSRPLGELFF. CDR3 sequence (DNA): TGTGCCAGCAGGTCCAGGCCCCTCGGGGAGCTGTTTTTT. V and J are TRBV2 and TRBJ2-2; D is unresolved. The CDR3 consists of 13 residues. CDR1 SNHLY and CDR2 FYNNEI come from the germline V gene. V lost 6 bases to trimming and J lost 7 bases, with 12 bases between them.

The rearrangement links TRBV4-1 to TRBJ1-5; tentatively, D is TRBD1 (5 bases). V lost 4 bases to trimming and J lost 5 bases, with 21 bases between them. Germline assignment: CDR1 MGHRA and CDR2 YSYEKL. This CDR3 contains 17 residues. CDR3: CASSLTRGGYGDQPQHF. Here the CDR3 DNA reads TGCGCCAGCAGCCTCACGCGGGGGGGGTATGGCGATCAGCCCCAGCATTTT.

This chain connects TRBV4-3 to TRBJ2-3, with D maybe TRBD2 (6 bases). The V end was cut by 4 bases, the J end by 2 bases, with 13 bases between. Germline lookup yields CDR1 LGHNA and CDR2 YSLEER. The CDR3 is made up of 15 amino acids. The CDR3 here is CASSPLAGSTDTQYF. The DNA for the CDR3 is TGCGCCAGCAGCCCTTTGGCGGGATCCACAGATACGCAGTATTTT.

The V gene is TRBV27, the J gene TRBJ2-7; D possibly corresponds to TRBD1 (5 bases). Trimming took 7 bases from V and 4 from J, leaving 20 bases between them. CDR3 length: 15 residues. Germline V gives CDR1 MNHEY, CDR2 SMNVEV (reference sequence). The CDR3 sequence is CASKRTPRATYEQYF. Written as DNA, the CDR3 is TGTGCCAGCAAACGAACGCCCAGGGCGACATACGAGCAGTACTTC.

The chain is built from TRBV5-4 and TRBJ1-1; possibly TRBD1 for D (6 bases). CDR3 length equals 13 residues. CDR1 is SGHNT, CDR2 YYREEE, per germline (reference sequence). V was clipped by 4 bases and J by 4 bases, with 11 bases between them. The CDR3 DNA sequence: TGTGCCAGCAGCCCACAAGGGGGCACTGAAGCTTTCTTT. It translates to CASSPQGGTEAFF. Full variable domain (missing parts from reference TRBV5-4 and TRBJ1-1): ETGVTQSPTHLIKTRGQQVTLRCSSQSGHNTVSWYQQALGQGPQFIFQYYREEENGRGNFPPRFSGLQFPNYSSELNVNALELDDSALYLCASSPQGGTEAFFGQGTRLTVV.

J is TRBJ1-6 and V is TRBV4-3; D unclear. Per germline, CDR1 LGHNA and CDR2 YSLEER. The CDR3 extends over 18 amino acids. V lost 0 bases and J 0 bases, leaving 12 bases between the germline ends. The CDR3 DNA sequence: TGCGCCAGCAGCCAAGAACTGTCTGGTAGCTCCTATAATTCACCCCTCCACTTT. Translated: CASSQELSGSSYNSPLHF.

The sample holds a few counts of this clone. V gene TRBV5-6 combines with J gene TRBJ2-7; TRBD1 might be the D (6 bases). Germline V gene sequence: CDR1 SGHDT, CDR2 YYEEEE. The CDR3 sequence is 12 residues long. V lost 2 bases and J lost 6, with 9 bases in between. The CDR3 spells CASSFEGGEQYF. CDR3 DNA: TGTGCCAGCAGCTTTGAAGGGGGCGAGCAGTACTTC.

The V and J genes are TRBV25-1 and TRBJ1-2; no definite D call. The CDR3 is 12 amino acids. The V end lost 7 bases, the J end lost 4 bases, and 10 bases lay between the germline ends. Germline CDR1 reads MGHDK; CDR2 reads SYGVNS. CDR3 coding DNA: TGTGCCAGCACCCCAGGCCCCTATGGCTACACCTTC. This encodes CASTPGPYGYTF.